This note documents a single T cell receptor beta chain sequence. A TCRbeta library incorporating unique molecular identifiers was prepared. TCRdb ran MiXCR on the PCR reads and lists one entry per CDR3 protein. The data contain tens of thousands of distinct CDR3 sequences, about a sixth of them singletons. These data originate in a study of T-cell reconstitution after alpha-beta-depleted transplantation in children. With 3 bases removed from V and 2 bases from J, the gap between germline ends came to 12 bases. This CDR3 has 15 residues. This TCR was recovered from a male patient between 2 and 10 years old who had a stem cell transplant for acute lymphoblastic leukemia, so the T cells may come from the graft donor. The rearrangement joins TRBV12-3 or TRBV12-4 to TRBJ2-3; D might be TRBD1 (6 bases). Sequencing was performed on PBMCs, mostly from graft donor cells, taken 360 days after TCRalphabeta/CD19-depleted stem cell transplant. The CDR3 loop reads CASSLWGRITDTQYF. The CDR3, as DNA: TGTGCCAGCAGTTTGTGGGGGCGGATCACAGATACGCAGTATTTT.